A selection of T cell receptor beta chains follows, all from one sample in a study of blood T cell repertoires in COVID-19. The data were produced by immunoSEQ multiplex PCR, yet TCRdb's version contains in-frame clones alone and is incomplete. Of about 400,000 clones listed, about 90% are singletons. Sample: PBMCs or T cells enriched from blood (not recorded which). The receptor set was obtained from a woman in her twenties or thirties who had recovered from COVID-19. Both conserved end residues are part of each CDR3. Fields, in order: D gene, V gene, J gene, clone size, CDR3 protein, CDR3 DNA. D genes are given only for firm matches. Rows may omit the clone size; those that give it use once, few, many or a size class.

D: TRBD1; V: TRBV18; J: TRBJ1-6; size: .; CDR3: CASSLGQNSPLHF; DNA: TGTGCCAGCTCACTGGGACAGAATTCACCCCTCCACTTT
D: .; V: TRBV11-3; J: TRBJ2-7; size: .; CDR3: CASSLGGGDSAYEQYF; DNA: TGTGCCAGCAGCTTAGGAGGCGGGGACTCCGCCTACGAGCAGTACTTC
D: .; V: TRBV2; J: TRBJ2-5; size: .; CDR3: CASSWGEQETQYF; DNA: TGTGCCAGCAGTTGGGGAGAGCAAGAGACCCAGTACTTC
D: TRBD1; V: TRBV5-4; J: TRBJ2-4; size: .; CDR3: CASSAGTGGSKNIQYF; DNA: TGTGCCAGCAGCGCCGGGACAGGGGGGAGCAAAAACATTCAGTACTTC
D: .; V: TRBV5-4; J: TRBJ1-2; size: .; CDR3: CASRSGSTGSNYGYTF; DNA: TGTGCCAGCAGGTCCGGTTCTACGGGATCTAACTATGGCTACACCTTC
D: TRBD1; V: TRBV27; J: TRBJ1-5; size: .; CDR3: CASREQGAWNQPQHF; DNA: TGTGCCAGCAGGGAACAGGGGGCGTGGAATCAGCCCCAGCATTTT
D: TRBD1; V: TRBV5-1; J: TRBJ1-2; size: .; CDR3: CASRWDREGGYTF; DNA: TGCGCCAGCAGATGGGACAGAGAGGGGGGCTACACCTTC
D: .; V: TRBV28; J: TRBJ2-6; size: .; CDR3: CASSLLALGANVLTF; DNA: TGTGCCAGCAGTCTCCTAGCCCTTGGGGCCAACGTCCTGACTTTC
D: .; V: TRBV7-9; J: TRBJ1-2; size: .; CDR3: CASSYNRLGYTF; DNA: TGTGCCAGCAGCTACAACAGGCTTGGCTACACCTTC
D: .; V: TRBV23-1; J: TRBJ1-4; size: .; CDR3: CASSQSCKAVEEKLFF; DNA: TGCGCCAGCAGTCAATCGTGCAAGGCGGTCGAGGAAAAACTGTTTTTT
D: TRBD1; V: TRBV7-2; J: TRBJ1-5; size: .; CDR3: CASSTQGFNQPQHF; DNA: TGTGCCAGCAGCACACAGGGGTTTAATCAGCCCCAGCATTTT
D: TRBD2; V: TRBV29-1; J: TRBJ2-7; size: few; CDR3: CSANLGGGYEQYF; DNA: TGCAGCGCAAACCTAGGCGGGGGCTACGAGCAGTACTTC
D: TRBD1; V: TRBV30; J: TRBJ1-4; size: .; CDR3: CAWRDKTGGLNEKLFF; DNA: TGTGCCTGGAGAGACAAAACAGGGGGATTGAATGAAAAACTGTTTTTT
D: TRBD1; V: TRBV5-4; J: TRBJ1-2; size: .; CDR3: CASSDPPTGGVGYTF; DNA: TGTGCCAGCAGCGACCCGCCTACAGGGGGAGTAGGCTACACCTTC
D: .; V: TRBV19; J: TRBJ1-1; size: .; CDR3: CASLRTGQFHTEAFF; DNA: TGTGCCAGTCTACGGACCGGACAGTTCCACACTGAAGCTTTCTTT
D: TRBD2; V: TRBV2; J: TRBJ2-7; size: .; CDR3: CASSDPSWGSGGEQYF; DNA: TGTGCCAGCAGTGACCCGAGTTGGGGGAGCGGGGGTGAGCAGTACTTC
D: .; V: TRBV2; J: TRBJ1-4; size: .; CDR3: CASRYRSTNEKLFF; DNA: TGTGCCAGCAGGTACAGGTCAACTAATGAAAAACTGTTTTTT
D: TRBD2; V: TRBV5-8; J: TRBJ2-7; size: .; CDR3: CASSLEGLAGGYEQYF; DNA: TGTGCCAGCAGCCTGGAGGGACTAGCGGGAGGCTACGAGCAGTACTTC
D: .; V: TRBV7-9; J: TRBJ2-2; size: few; CDR3: CASSLDATPTKLFF; DNA: TGTGCCAGCAGCTTAGATGCGACCCCCACTAAGCTGTTTTTT
D: .; V: TRBV11-3; J: TRBJ2-5; size: .; CDR3: CASSLGPGQETQYF; DNA: TGTGCCAGCAGCTTAGGCCCGGGCCAAGAGACCCAGTACTTC
D: TRBD2; V: TRBV2; J: TRBJ2-2; size: .; CDR3: CASSDSGRGAGELFF; DNA: TGTGCCAGCAGTGACAGCGGGAGAGGTGCCGGGGAGCTGTTTTTT
D: .; V: TRBV6-1; J: TRBJ2-7; size: .; CDR3: CASSEALVTYEQYF; DNA: TGTGCCAGCAGTGAAGCGTTAGTTACCTACGAGCAGTACTTC
D: TRBD1; V: TRBV19; J: TRBJ1-2; size: .; CDR3: CASTYGQGNYGYTF; DNA: TGTGCCAGTACGTACGGACAGGGTAACTATGGCTACACCTTC
D: .; V: TRBV7-9; J: TRBJ2-2; size: once; CDR3: CASSLTHRVPGELFF; DNA: TGTGCCAGCAGCCTCACCCACAGGGTCCCCGGGGAGCTGTTTTTT
D: TRBD1; V: TRBV6-5; J: TRBJ2-3; size: .; CDR3: CASRRDRASTDTQYF; DNA: TGTGCCAGCAGACGGGACAGGGCTAGCACAGATACGCAGTATTTT
D: TRBD2; V: TRBV7-9; J: TRBJ2-1; size: .; CDR3: CASSFRRGGSSYNEQFF; DNA: TGTGCCAGCAGCTTCAGGCGGGGGGGCAGTTCCTACAATGAGCAGTTCTTC
D: TRBD2; V: TRBV5-1; J: TRBJ2-1; size: few; CDR3: CASSLRPGLAGKDNEQFF; DNA: TGCGCCAGCAGTTTAAGACCGGGACTAGCGGGGAAAGACAATGAGCAGTTCTTC
D: TRBD1; V: TRBV11-2; J: TRBJ1-5; size: once; CDR3: CASSPGQGPNQPQHF; DNA: TGTGCCAGCAGCCCGGGACAGGGACCGAATCAGCCCCAGCATTTT
D: TRBD1; V: TRBV24-1; J: TRBJ2-1; size: .; CDR3: CATSSGTGSYNEQFF; DNA: TGTGCCACCAGTTCCGGGACAGGCTCCTACAATGAGCAGTTCTTC
D: .; V: TRBV6-5; J: TRBJ2-2; size: .; CDR3: CASRKTGTNTGELFF; DNA: TGTGCCAGCAGGAAGACAGGGACTAACACCGGGGAGCTGTTTTTT
D: TRBD1; V: TRBV11-3; J: TRBJ2-5; size: .; CDR3: CASSPNGQGETQYF; DNA: TGTGCCAGCAGCCCTAATGGACAGGGGGAGACCCAGTACTTC
D: TRBD1; V: TRBV15; J: TRBJ1-2; size: .; CDR3: CATSVRTGGVGNYGYTF; DNA: TGTGCCACCAGCGTCCGGACAGGGGGCGTGGGTAACTATGGCTACACCTTC
D: .; V: TRBV7-9; J: TRBJ2-5; size: .; CDR3: CASSYRQETQYF; DNA: TGTGCCAGCAGTTACAGGCAAGAGACCCAGTACTTC
D: .; V: TRBV12-3/TRBV12-4; J: TRBJ1-4; size: .; CDR3: CASSFGLDEKLFF; DNA: TGTGCCAGCAGTTTTGGGCTGGATGAAAAACTGTTTTTT
D: TRBD1; V: TRBV6-4; J: TRBJ2-2; size: .; CDR3: CASSVQGAPNTGELFF; DNA: TGTGCCAGCAGTGTGCAGGGGGCCCCGAACACCGGGGAGCTGTTTTTT
D: TRBD1; V: TRBV5-1; J: TRBJ1-2; size: .; CDR3: CASSIGTDNYGYTF; DNA: TGCGCCAGCAGCATAGGGACAGATAACTATGGCTACACCTTC
D: TRBD1; V: TRBV28; J: TRBJ2-5; size: .; CDR3: CASSLWVGQGMGTQYF; DNA: TGTGCCAGCAGTTTATGGGTCGGACAGGGGATGGGGACCCAGTACTTC
D: TRBD1; V: TRBV6-1; J: TRBJ1-2; size: .; CDR3: CASSEVGTGYGYTF; DNA: TGTGCCAGCAGTGAAGTAGGGACAGGATATGGCTACACCTTC
D: .; V: TRBV14; J: TRBJ2-7; size: .; CDR3: CASSQVLPTGEQYF; DNA: TGTGCCAGCAGCCAAGTTCTACCTACGGGTGAGCAGTACTTC
D: .; V: TRBV14; J: TRBJ1-2; size: .; CDR3: CASSQDRTLERIYGYTF; DNA: TGTGCCAGCAGCCAAGATCGGACACTGGAAAGGATCTATGGCTACACCTTC
D: TRBD2; V: TRBV6-5; J: TRBJ2-5; size: .; CDR3: CASSLAGGPETQYF; DNA: TGTGCCAGCTCACTAGCGGGAGGGCCCGAGACCCAGTACTTC
D: .; V: TRBV4-2; J: TRBJ2-7; size: .; CDR3: CASSRWGDYEQYF; DNA: TGTGCCAGCAGCCGCTGGGGGGACTACGAGCAGTACTTC
D: TRBD1; V: TRBV28; J: TRBJ2-7; size: .; CDR3: CASGFQGVPYEQYF; DNA: TGTGCCAGCGGATTTCAGGGGGTCCCCTACGAGCAGTACTTC
D: .; V: TRBV19; J: TRBJ1-5; size: .; CDR3: CASTPEGGVYSNQPQHF; DNA: TGTGCCAGTACACCCGAGGGGGGGGTATATAGCAATCAGCCCCAGCATTTT
D: .; V: TRBV29-1; J: TRBJ2-7; size: .; CDR3: CSVELSGNEQYF; DNA: TGCAGCGTTGAACTATCGGGTAACGAGCAGTACTTC
D: TRBD1; V: TRBV7-9; J: TRBJ2-7; size: .; CDR3: CASSALTGERPYEQYF; DNA: TGTGCCAGCAGCGCTCTGACAGGGGAGCGACCCTACGAGCAGTACTTC
D: .; V: TRBV12-5; J: TRBJ1-1; size: once; CDR3: CASGLVLEGSGTEAFF; DNA: TGTGCTAGTGGTTTGGTACTAGAGGGCAGTGGGACTGAAGCTTTCTTT
D: .; V: TRBV6-5; J: TRBJ2-7; size: .; CDR3: CASSFSGEQYF; DNA: TGTGCCAGCAGTTTTTCCGGGGAGCAGTACTTC
D: .; V: TRBV3-1/TRBV3-2; J: TRBJ1-2; size: .; CDR3: CASSQGRDGGYGYTF; DNA: TGTGCCAGCAGCCAAGGTCGCGACGGGGGCTATGGCTACACCTTC
D: TRBD2; V: TRBV11-2; J: TRBJ2-7; size: .; CDR3: CASSLEAPHGTKNYEQYF; DNA: TGTGCCAGCAGCTTGGAGGCGCCCCACGGGACTAAAAACTACGAGCAGTACTTC
D: TRBD2; V: TRBV11-2; J: TRBJ2-7; size: .; CDR3: CASSPTLAASYEQYF; DNA: TGTGCCAGCAGCCCTACTCTAGCGGCCTCCTACGAGCAGTACTTC